This section outlines one TCR beta chain sequence together with its context. This sample was taken from a study of blood T cell dynamics during melanoma immunotherapy. Time point: pre-treatment baseline. This CDR3 contains 12 residues. Deletions cut 8 bases from V and 5 bases from J, with 12 bases between. Germline V CDR1 and CDR2: SNHLY, FYNNEI. Measured with immunoSEQ multiplex PCR; TCRdb has only the in-frame clones, and not every one. Of about 7,200 clones detected, roughly 80% appear once; the ten largest clones hold about a sixth. J is TRBJ1-1 and V is TRBV2, with D hard to call. The clonotype originates from a human donor with melanoma. Specimen: blood, collected from a patient treated with checkpoint blockade. The CDR3 loop is CASGNGLTEAFF. The CDR3, as DNA: TGTGCCAGCGGAAATGGACTGACTGAAGCTTTCTTT. The variable domain in full, completed from reference TRBV2 and TRBJ1-1, reads EPEVTQTPSHQVTQMGQEVILRCVPISNHLYFYWYRQILGQKVEFLVSFYNNEISEKSEIFDDQFSVERPDGSNFTLKIRSTKLEDSAMYFCASGNGLTEAFFGQGTRLTVV.